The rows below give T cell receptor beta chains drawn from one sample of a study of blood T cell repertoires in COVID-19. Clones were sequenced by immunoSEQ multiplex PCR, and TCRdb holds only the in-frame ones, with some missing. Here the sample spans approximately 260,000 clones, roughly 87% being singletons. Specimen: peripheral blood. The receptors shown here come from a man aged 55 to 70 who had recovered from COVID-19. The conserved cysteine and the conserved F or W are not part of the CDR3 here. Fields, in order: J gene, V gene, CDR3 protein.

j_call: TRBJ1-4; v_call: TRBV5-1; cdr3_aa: ASSLVAGATNEKLF
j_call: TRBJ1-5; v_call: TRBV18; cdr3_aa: ASSRHQGNQPQH
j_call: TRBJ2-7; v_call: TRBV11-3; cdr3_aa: ASSFSGNEQY
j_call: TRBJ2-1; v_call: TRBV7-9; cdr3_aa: ASPGGSSYNEQF
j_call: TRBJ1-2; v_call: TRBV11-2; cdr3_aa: ASSLAGSIGYT
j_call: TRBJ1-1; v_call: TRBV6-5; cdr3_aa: ASSRTGGGTEAF
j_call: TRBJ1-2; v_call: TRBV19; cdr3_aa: ASSIEQNYGYT
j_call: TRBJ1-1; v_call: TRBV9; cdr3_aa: ASSDRTADTEAF
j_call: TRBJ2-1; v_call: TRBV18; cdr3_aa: ASSPVRQGSYNEQF
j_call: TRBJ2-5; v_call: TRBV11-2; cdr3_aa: ASSPSGGGETQY
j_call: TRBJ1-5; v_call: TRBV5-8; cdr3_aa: ASSLASSSRAGQPQH
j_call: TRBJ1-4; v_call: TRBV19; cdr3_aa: ASSPRDRAARGKLF
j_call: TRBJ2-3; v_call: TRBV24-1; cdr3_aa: ATSRTGVADTQY
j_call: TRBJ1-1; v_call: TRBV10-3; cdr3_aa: AISDSRGTAF
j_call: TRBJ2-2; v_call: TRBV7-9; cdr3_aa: ASSFTFGESNTGELF
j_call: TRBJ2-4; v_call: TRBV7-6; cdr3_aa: ASSLGGDLAKNIQY
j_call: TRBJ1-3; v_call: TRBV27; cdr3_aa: ASSWTGRAGNTIY
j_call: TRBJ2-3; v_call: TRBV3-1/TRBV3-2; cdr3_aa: ASKIAGSTDTQY
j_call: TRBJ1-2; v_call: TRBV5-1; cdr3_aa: ASSLFQGPNYGYT
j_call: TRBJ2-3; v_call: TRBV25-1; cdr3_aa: ASSEYRTGGPTDTQY
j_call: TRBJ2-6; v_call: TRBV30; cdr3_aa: AWSYRHSGANVLT
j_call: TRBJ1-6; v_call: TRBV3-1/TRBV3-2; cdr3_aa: ASSQGGRVNSPLH